A single sample is the source of the 9 T cell receptor beta chains below, sequenced in a study of blood T cell repertoires in COVID-19. Libraries were prepared by immunoSEQ multiplex PCR; TCRdb keeps only in-frame clonotypes and omits some of them. The sample carries about 180,000 clones, over 75% recorded once. Material for sequencing was peripheral blood. All receptors derive from a human donor with active or convalescent COVID-19. The donor label of this sample is uncertain.

This clone came up a few times. CDR3 protein: CATRGGSWPYEQYF. DNA for the CDR3: TGTGCCACTAGAGGCGGGAGTTGGCCCTACGAGCAGTACTTC. The chain recombines TRBV19 with TRBJ2-7; 7 nucleotides match TRBD2. The CDR3 runs to 14 residues. CDR1 and CDR2 (germline): LNHDA, SQIVND (reference sequence). V shed 10 bases and J 2 bases; nucleotides not matched to a gene: 11.

The rearrangement joins TRBV28 to TRBJ1-4; D call uncertain. Trimming removed 5 bases at V and 3 bases at J, with 4 bases between. Germline V CDR1 and CDR2: MDHEN, SYDVKM. CDR3 size: 12 residues. In DNA, the CDR3 is TGTGCCAGCAGTCTCCCTAATGAAAAACTGTTTTTT. Protein sequence: CASSLPNEKLFF.

The rearrangement uses TRBV5-6 and TRBJ2-2; TRBD2 is a possible D gene (6 bases). The CDR3 covers 15 residues. V shed 0 bases and J shed 4 bases, with 10 bases lying between them. The V gene's germline CDR1 is SGHDT and CDR2 YYEEEE. This chain's CDR3 is CASSLGLVPTGELFF. The DNA for the CDR3 is TGTGCCAGCAGCTTGGGACTAGTCCCCACCGGGGAGCTGTTTTTT.

DNA of the CDR3: TGTGCCAGCAGTGTCAGAGCGGGAGGGTTCGACTACGAGCAGTACTTC. Amino acid sequence: CASSVRAGGFDYEQYF. This chain joins TRBV2 and TRBJ2-7; 10 bases are a match to TRBD2. Per the germline V gene, CDR1 is SNHLY and CDR2 is FYNNEI. CDR3 length: 16 amino acids. V shed 4 bases and J 3 bases; nucleotides not matched to a gene: 9.

V is TRBV6-5 and J is TRBJ1-2; TRBD1 matches 8 bases. The germline V gene encodes CDR1 MNHEY and CDR2 SVGAGI. The CDR3 sequence is 13 residues long. V trimming: 5 bases; J trimming: 6 bases; junction bases outside the gene matches: 5. Here the CDR3 DNA reads TGTGCCAGCAGTCCCCAGGGGGCGAATGGCTACACCTTC. Translated: CASSPQGANGYTF.

The chain employs TRBV27 and TRBJ1-6; 9 bases are shared with TRBD1. The germline CDR1 and CDR2 sequences are MNHEY and SMNVEV (reference sequence). After removal of 2 bases from V and 6 bases from J, the junction contained 5 bases not matched to a gene. The CDR3 length is 16 residues. CDR3 amino acids: CASSLKTGGSNSPLHF. Here the CDR3 DNA reads TGTGCCAGCAGTTTAAAGACAGGGGGAAGTAATTCACCCCTCCACTTT.

V and J are TRBV9 and TRBJ2-5, with 12 bases lining up with TRBD2. Germline CDR1 reads SGDLS; CDR2 reads YYNGEE. The CDR3 is 16 residues long. V dropped 4 bases and J dropped 3; count of bases not matched to a gene: 7. The CDR3 coding sequence is TGTGCCAGCAGCCTAGCGGGAGGGCCGAGAGAAGAGACCCAGTACTTC. Translating it yields CASSLAGGPREETQYF.

This chain links TRBV24-1 with TRBJ2-2; 15 nucleotides match TRBD2. From germline, CDR1 is KGHDR and CDR2 SFDVKD. The ends lost 4 bases at V and 8 bases at J; junction bases unmatched: 10. CDR3 length: 18 residues. The CDR3 nucleotides read TGTGCCACCAGTGACTCAGGACTAGCGGGAGGGAAAGGAGGGGAGCTGTTTTTT. This gives the protein CATSDSGLAGGKGGELFF.

The chain links TRBV24-1 to TRBJ2-2, with D possibly matching TRBD1 (5 bases). Germline V gives CDR1 KGHDR, CDR2 SFDVKD. Trimming took 1 base from V and 3 from J, leaving 11 bases between them. The CDR3 is made up of 16 amino acids. CDR3 sequence (DNA): TGTGCCACCAGTGATTTAAAGGGGATACACACCGGGGAGCTGTTTTTT. Its protein product is CATSDLKGIHTGELFF.